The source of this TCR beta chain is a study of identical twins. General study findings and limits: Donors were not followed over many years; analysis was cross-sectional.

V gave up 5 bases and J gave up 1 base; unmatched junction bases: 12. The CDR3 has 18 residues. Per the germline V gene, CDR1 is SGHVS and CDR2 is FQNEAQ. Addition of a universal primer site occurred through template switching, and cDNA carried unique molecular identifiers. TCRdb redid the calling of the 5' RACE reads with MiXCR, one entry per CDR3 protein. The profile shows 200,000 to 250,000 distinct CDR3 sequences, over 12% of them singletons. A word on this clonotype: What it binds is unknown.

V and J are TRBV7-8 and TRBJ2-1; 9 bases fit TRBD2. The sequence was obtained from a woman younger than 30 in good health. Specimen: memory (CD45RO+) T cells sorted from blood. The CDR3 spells CASSLRAGTSLSYNEQFF. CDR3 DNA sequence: TGTGCCAGCAGCCTCAGAGCCGGGACTAGCTTGTCCTACAATGAGCAGTTCTTC.